One and the same sample provided the 2 T cell receptor beta chains below, sequenced in a study of T cell responses to AZD1222 COVID-19 vaccine. Using immunoSEQ multiplex PCR, the repertoire was profiled, and TCRdb retains in-frame clones only, with some absent. The sample yields about 120,000 clones, about 92% seen once. The sample in question was peripheral blood, obtained 28 days after the second AZD1222 dose. The origin of the receptors is an adult who received the AZD1222 COVID-19 vaccine.

This clone has a single count. The gene calls are TRBV5-4 and TRBJ1-5; D remains ambiguous. This CDR3 spans 13 amino acids. V lost 4 bases to trimming and J lost 5 bases, with 10 bases between them. Germline CDR1 and CDR2: SGHNT and YYREEE (reference sequence). The CDR3 loop is CASSLDGDQPQHF. CDR3 bases: TGTGCCAGCAGCCTTGACGGGGATCAGCCCCAGCATTTT.

The V call is TRBV11-2, the J call TRBJ2-3; D unresolved. Germline values: CDR1 SGHAT, CDR2 FQNNGV. Between the trimmed V and J ends, which lost 5 bases and 5 bases, there was a span of 8 bases. This CDR3 has 12 residues. The chain's CDR3 is CASSVNRDTQYF. CDR3 coding DNA: TGTGCCAGCAGCGTAAACAGAGATACGCAGTATTTT.